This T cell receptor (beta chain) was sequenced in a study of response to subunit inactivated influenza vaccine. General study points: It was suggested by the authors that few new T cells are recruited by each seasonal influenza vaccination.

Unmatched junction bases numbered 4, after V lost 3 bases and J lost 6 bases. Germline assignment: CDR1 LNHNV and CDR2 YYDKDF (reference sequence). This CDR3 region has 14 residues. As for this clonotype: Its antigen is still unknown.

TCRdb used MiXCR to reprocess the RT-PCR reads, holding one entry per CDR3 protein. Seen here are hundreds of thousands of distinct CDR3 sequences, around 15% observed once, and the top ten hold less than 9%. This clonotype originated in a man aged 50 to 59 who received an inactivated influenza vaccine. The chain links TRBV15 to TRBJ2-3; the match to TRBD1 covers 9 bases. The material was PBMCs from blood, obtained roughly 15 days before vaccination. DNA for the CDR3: TGTGCCACCAGCAGGGGGGACAGGGAGGATACGCAGTATTTT. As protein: CATSRGDREDTQYF.